This T cell receptor (beta chain) stems from a study of blood T cell repertoires in COVID-19 (dated by TCRdb to the early 2020s). Background for the entire study: Samples covering the acute and convalescent phases of COVID-19 were provided by collaborators in the United States, Italy and Spain. The prospective study material was composed of cDNA or gDNA derived from T cells, B-cell-depleted T cells, or PBMCs. Subjects who had been exposed to COVID-19, were actively infected with it, or had recovered from it provided the deeply sampled blood TCRbeta repertoires that made up the dataset. A freely available public database, intended as a resource for researchers studying the immune response to SARS-CoV-2, is where the repertoires were released. The samples were drawn from two sources: the first 160 participants of the ongoing ImmuneRACE study, and over 950 subjects contributed by 6 global collaborators. Sample metadata almost always included a de-identified subject ID, COVID-19 status, age in years and sex. Where HLA class I and class II types were available, the types were taken from metadata supplied by the sample provider, not from assay-based typing. The study at large found these results: Clinical and demographic metadata were provided uncurated, with the amount varying by source and participant.

TCRbeta CDR3 regions were amplified from genomic DNA using the immunoSEQ Assay, a bias-controlled multiplex PCR. The original pipeline was this. Within the assay, amplification of reference gene primers was used to estimate how many nucleated cells each sample contained. To quantify the absolute abundance of each unique TCRbeta CDR3 rearrangement, sequence reads were collapsed and filtered. For each sample, productive Simpson clonality was calculated as the square root of Simpson's diversity index across productive rearrangements. The immuneACCESS repertoire file appears here via TCRdb, limited to in-frame rearrangements. These files lack a portion of the clones; in checked studies, under half of the deficit traces to unresolved V genes, and the cause of the others is not known. V and J calls and clone size come straight from that table; D and trimming were deduced from the DNA. Counted in this sample were hundreds of thousands of clones; around 80% of them appeared once. The ten biggest clones cover around 1.3% of the sample.

After removal of 0 bases from V and 6 bases from J, the junction retains 2 bases not matched to a gene. The CDR3 covers 14 residues, taking in both the cysteine and the phenylalanine. CDR3 DNA is the only sequence kept; it has 42 bases, read in frame from the first base. The germline V gene (reference sequence) specifies LNHDA as CDR1 and SQIVND as CDR2. Remarks on this clone: The clone's antigen remains unknown. Per-base quality was not reported, and no clone a single base away is much larger than it.

One collaborating source in Seattle enrolled patients during active infection and followed them longitudinally through the course of disease. Collaborating institutions collected whole blood in K2EDTA tubes following their own protocols. For TCRbeta analysis, collaborators shipped samples in one of three forms: frozen whole blood, isolated PBMCs, or DNA extracted from either of those sample types. Sequenced: peripheral blood. This receptor was obtained from a woman aged 25 to 39 with COVID-19, enrolled during active disease. The sequence joins TRBV19 to TRBJ1-1, with 9 bases aligning to TRBD1. The nucleotide sequence reads TGTGCCAGTAGTATAGAACAGGGGGCGGCTGAAGCTTTCTTT. Translated, this gives CASSIEQGAAEAFF.